The 24 T cell receptor beta chains below were found in one sample sequenced in a study of blood T cell repertoires in COVID-19. Here immunoSEQ multiplex PCR was the method, and the copy in TCRdb shows in-frame clones only, minus some. The sample includes 300,000 to 350,000 clones, approximately 86% of them seen just once. Sequences were obtained from PBMCs or T cells enriched from blood (not recorded which). All receptors come from a woman aged 40 to 49 with acute COVID-19.

CDR3 in amino acids: CASSLLGGARGYTF. CDR3 DNA sequence: TGTGCCAGCAGCCTACTCGGGGGGGCGAGAGGCTACACCTTC. The rearrangement uses TRBV9 and TRBJ1-2; tentatively, D is TRBD1 (6 bases). Trimming removed 4 bases at V and 8 bases at J, with 18 bases between. Per the germline V gene, CDR1 is SGDLS and CDR2 is YYNGEE. The CDR3 length is 14 residues. The full variable domain, completed using reference TRBV9 and TRBJ1-2, is DSGVTQTPKHLITATGQRVTLRCSPRSGDLSVYWYQQSLDQGLQFLIQYYNGEERAKGNILERFSAQQFPDLHSELNLSSLELGDSALYFCASSLLGGARGYTFGSGTRLTVV.

This sequence joins TRBV12-3 or TRBV12-4 and TRBJ1-2; a possible D gene is TRBD1 (6 bases). V was cut by 3 bases and J by 5 bases, with 10 bases left in between. The length of the CDR3 is 13 residues. Here the CDR3 reads CASSLGGAYGYTF. The CDR3 nucleotides are TGTGCCAGCAGTTTGGGGGGGGCGTATGGCTACACCTTC.

The V call is TRBV6-5, the J call TRBJ2-7, with D possibly TRBD2 on 6 matching bases. V was pared by 0 bases and J by 2 bases, with 14 bases between. The V gene's germline CDR1 is MNHEY and CDR2 SVGAGI. The CDR3 contains 16 residues. The CDR3 DNA reads as TGTGCCAGCAGTTACTCAATTGAATCGGGAGCCTACGAGCAGTACTTC. Translating gives CASSYSIESGAYEQYF.

This clone was picked up one time. V is TRBV7-2 and J is TRBJ2-1, with D perhaps TRBD2 (6 bases). CDR3 length: 14 amino acids. Germline CDR1 reads SGHTA; CDR2 reads FQGNSA. V shed 5 bases and J shed 9 bases, with 17 bases lying between them. CDR3 amino acids: CASSARGAGGEQFF. In DNA, the CDR3 is TGTGCCAGCAGCGCGCGCGGGGCTGGCGGTGAGCAGTTCTTC.

The genes are TRBV20-1 and TRBJ2-5; weak D call: TRBD1 (5 bases). V was cut by 3 bases and J by 3 bases, with 11 bases left in between. Germline V gene data show CDR1 as DFQATT and CDR2 as SNEGSKA (reference sequence). This CDR3 region has 13 residues. CDR3 sequence: CSASSTAKETQYF. The CDR3 DNA is TGCAGTGCTAGTTCGACAGCGAAAGAGACCCAGTACTTC.

The genes are TRBV27 and TRBJ1-1; 7 nucleotides align to TRBD1. V lost 3 bases and J lost 9; bases outside the gene matches: 10. The CDR3 is made up of 14 amino acids. Germline assignment: CDR1 MNHEY and CDR2 SMNVEV (reference sequence). The CDR3 DNA follows: TGTGCCAGCAGTTTGGCCGGTGCAGGGGGAAAAGCTTTCTTT. It encodes CASSLAGAGGKAFF.

This chain joins TRBV12-3 or TRBV12-4 and TRBJ2-7, with a tentative D call TRBD2 (6 bases). Trimming left V 5 bases short and J 2 bases short, with 10 bases between. The CDR3 has 13 amino acids. The CDR3 DNA sequence: TGTGCCAGCAGTCATGGACTACCCTACGAGCAGTACTTC. It codes for CASSHGLPYEQYF.

In DNA form, the CDR3 reads TGCGCCAGCAGCTTGGAGGGGAATTTTAACTATGGCTACACCTTC. Translating it yields CASSLEGNFNYGYTF. The V gene is TRBV5-1, the J gene TRBJ1-2; D possibly corresponds to TRBD1 (5 bases). CDR3 size: 15 residues. The germline gives CDR1 SGHRS, CDR2 YFSETQ. The V gene lost 0 bases and the J gene lost 1 base, with 10 bases spanning the gap.

The CDR3 coding sequence is TGTGCCAGCTCACCAGGTGAAGTAAGGCGGGGGGAGCAGTTCTTC. Translation gives CASSPGEVRRGEQFF. J is TRBJ2-1 and V is TRBV18; 7 bases are a match to TRBD2. The CDR3 is 15 residues long. Germline values: CDR1 KGHSH, CDR2 LQKENI. J gave up 10 bases and V 2 bases, and 11 bases lay outside the gene matches. Full variable domain (missing parts from reference TRBV18 and TRBJ2-1): NAGVMQNPRHLVRRRGQEARLRCSPMKGHSHVYWYRQLPEEGLKFMVYLQKENIIDESGMPKERFSAEFPKEGPSILRIQQVVRGDSAAYFCASSPGEVRRGEQFFGPGTRLTVL.

V gene TRBV7-2 combines with J gene TRBJ2-1; 8 nucleotides agree with TRBD1. The trim removed 6 bases at V and 3 bases at J, leaving 7 bases unmatched. In germline, CDR1 is SGHTA, CDR2 FQGNSA. CDR3 length equals 15 residues. CDR3 DNA sequence: TGTGCCAGCAGTCTAACAGGGGGAAACTACAATGAGCAGTTCTTC. It codes for CASSLTGGNYNEQFF.

The chain carries TRBV19 and TRBJ1-4; a possible D gene is TRBD1 (6 bases). Germline V lookup: CDR1 LNHDA, CDR2 SQIVND (reference sequence). The V and J ends lost 6 bases and 2 bases respectively, with 16 bases between them. The CDR3 runs to 16 residues. CDR3: CASSLKGGATNEKLFF. The DNA of the CDR3 is TGTGCCAGTAGCTTAAAAGGGGGAGCGACTAATGAAAAACTGTTTTTT. Combining the CDR3 with reference TRBV19 and TRBJ1-4 gives the whole variable domain DGGITQSPKYLFRKEGQNVTLSCEQNLNHDAMYWYRQDPGQGLRLIYYSQIVNDFQKGDIAEGYSVSREKKESFPLTVTSAQKNPTAFYLCASSLKGGATNEKLFFGSGTQLSVL.

This clone showed up just a few times. V and J are TRBV29-1 and TRBJ1-1; no reliable D call. This CDR3 has 11 amino acids. The V end was cut by 4 bases, the J end by 7 bases, with 10 bases between. Looked up from germline, CDR1 is SQVTM and CDR2 is ANQGSEA. The CDR3 reads CSVASYFEAFF. In nucleotides, the CDR3 is TGCAGCGTTGCAAGCTACTTTGAAGCTTTCTTT.

The chain combines TRBV4-3 with TRBJ2-7; 8 nucleotides align to TRBD2. CDR3 length: 15 amino acids. Germline values: CDR1 LGHNA, CDR2 YSLEER. Unmatched junction bases numbered 2, after V lost 1 base and J lost 0 bases. The CDR3 DNA follows: TGCGCCAGCAGCCAAGTCGGGGGGGCCTCCTACGAGCAGTACTTC. It specifies CASSQVGGASYEQYF.

V gene TRBV18 combines with J gene TRBJ2-7, with 8 nucleotides matching TRBD1. Germline CDR1 is KGHSH and CDR2 is LQKENI. With V trimmed by 0 bases and J by 5 bases, 9 bases remained unmatched. The CDR3 spans 16 residues. DNA of the CDR3: TGTGCCAGCTCACCACCAGATACAGGGGGTCGACACGAGCAGTACTTC. This codes for CASSPPDTGGRHEQYF.

This sequence joins TRBV25-1 and TRBJ2-1; 8 positions agree with TRBD2. There are 13 residues in the CDR3. With 10 bases clipped from V and 7 bases from J, the junction kept 9 bases outside the gene matches. Per germline, CDR1 MGHDK and CDR2 SYGVNS. CDR3 protein: CATNRGGGNEQFF. For the CDR3, the DNA is TGTGCCACCAATCGGGGGGGAGGGAATGAGCAGTTCTTC.

The chain has TRBV5-8 and TRBJ1-6; 7 nucleotides align to TRBD1. With V trimmed by 1 base and J by 6 bases, 7 bases remained unmatched. The CDR3 spans 16 residues. In germline, CDR1 is SGHTS, CDR2 YDEGEE. The CDR3 region has the DNA TGTGCCAGCAGCTTGATTTCCGGGACAGTTAATTCACCCCTCCACTTT. Amino acid sequence: CASSLISGTVNSPLHF.

This clone was counted a single time. This chain uses TRBV10-3 with TRBJ1-2; no clear D gene. The V and J ends lost 0 bases and 5 bases respectively, with 10 bases between them. The CDR3 loop spans 14 amino acids. In germline, CDR1 is ENHRY, CDR2 SYGVKD. This chain's CDR3 is CAISESEARYGYTF. The CDR3 bases are TGTGCCATCAGTGAGTCGGAGGCGCGTTATGGCTACACCTTC.

The CDR3 is CSVEPRGSGGGELFF. The CDR3, as DNA: TGCAGCGTTGAACCAAGGGGGTCCGGTGGCGGGGAGCTGTTTTTT. The gene calls are TRBV29-1 and TRBJ2-2, with a tentative D call TRBD1 (6 bases). The CDR3 runs 15 residues. Per the germline V gene, CDR1 is SQVTM and CDR2 is ANQGSEA. The V end lost 2 bases, the J end lost 7 bases, and 17 bases lay between the germline ends.

In this sample, this clone turned up once. This sequence joins TRBV5-1 and TRBJ1-1, with TRBD1 matching over 8 bases. The CDR3 contains 15 residues. Germline V gives CDR1 SGHRS, CDR2 YFSETQ. V dropped 5 bases and J dropped 1; count of bases not matched to a gene: 7. Written as DNA, the CDR3 is TGCGCCAGCAGTCTCCCAGGGGGCACGAACACTGAAGCTTTCTTT. Translated: CASSLPGGTNTEAFF.

The chain uses TRBV18 and TRBJ2-7; 7 nucleotides line up with TRBD2. Germline CDR1 and CDR2: KGHSH and LQKENI. The CDR3 contains 16 residues. J gave up 0 bases and V 6 bases, and 11 bases lay outside the gene matches. The CDR3 bases are TGTGCCAGCTCTCCCACCCCCCTAGCGGACTCCTACGAGCAGTACTTC. Amino acid sequence: CASSPTPLADSYEQYF.

The V gene is TRBV5-1, the J gene TRBJ2-3; 7 bases align to TRBD2. There are 15 residues in the CDR3. From germline, CDR1 is SGHRS and CDR2 YFSETQ. The J segment lost 0 bases and the V segment lost 3 bases, leaving 4 bases of the junction unmatched. CDR3 protein: CASSSSGTSTDTQYF. The CDR3 coding sequence is TGCGCCAGCAGCTCTAGCGGAACTAGCACAGATACGCAGTATTTT.

The gene calls are TRBV24-1 and TRBJ2-1; 11 bases match TRBD1. The V and J ends lost 0 bases and 1 base, in that order; junction bases with no gene match: 10. Germline assignment: CDR1 KGHDR and CDR2 SFDVKD. This CDR3 spans 20 amino acids. Written as DNA, the CDR3 is TGTGCCACCAGTGATTTGCACCCGGACAGGGGGCGGGGGTCCTACAATGAGCAGTTCTTC. Its protein is CATSDLHPDRGRGSYNEQFF.

CDR3 bases: TGCAGTGCTCCGGGAGTGGGGGAGCAGTACTTC. It translates to CSAPGVGEQYF. The V and J genes are TRBV20-1 and TRBJ2-7; D perhaps matches TRBD2 (6 bases). The length of the CDR3 is 11 residues. The germline V and J ends were trimmed by 5 bases and 7 bases, with 12 bases remaining between them. The germline V gene has CDR1 DFQATT and CDR2 SNEGSKA (reference sequence).

The chain carries TRBV20-1 and TRBJ2-7; tentative D call: TRBD1 (6 bases). CDR1 is DFQATT, CDR2 SNEGSKA, per germline (reference sequence). The CDR3 is 11 amino acids. Trimming left V 3 bases short and J 5 bases short, with 8 bases between. The CDR3 DNA reads as TGCAGTGCTAGGGACAGCCACGAGCAGTACTTC. Its protein product is CSARDSHEQYF.